This section outlines one T cell receptor beta chain sequence together with its context. The antigen is undetermined. The source of the sample is a study of T cell responses to AZD1222 COVID-19 vaccine. Study-wide results and caveats: Repertoires were collected only later (after the peak T cell response had occurred).

Profiling relied on immunoSEQ multiplex PCR, and the TCRdb table lists in-frame clones only, not all of them. This table holds 130,000 to 150,000 clones, 75% to 90% found once. Germline CDR1 is MNHEY and CDR2 is SMNVEV (reference sequence). The J segment lost 1 base and the V segment lost 4 bases, leaving 8 bases of the junction unmatched. The CDR3 sequence is 17 residues long. The V gene is TRBV27, the J gene TRBJ2-2; 8 bases fit TRBD1. The clonotype originates from an adult in good health. This specimen was peripheral blood, taken on day 0 of MenACWY control vaccination. CDR3 region: CASSSRTGRLNTGELFF. CDR3 DNA sequence: TGTGCCAGCAGTTCCCGGACAGGGCGGTTGAACACCGGGGAGCTGTTTTTT.